This entry concerns a single T cell receptor beta chain. The antigen is unknown. The data are from a study of T cell responses to AZD1222 COVID-19 vaccine. Some second doses came at about 4 weeks and others at about 12 weeks; these were pooled. Generated by immunoSEQ multiplex PCR, the TCRdb table keeps only in-frame clones and is missing some. Here the sample spans 150,000 to 250,000 clones, approximately 93% being singletons. Study-level findings and limits: Researchers report vaccine-associated CD4 TCRs spanning spike, with dominance at 160-218 and 743-854. Mostly white British, mostly female donors; authors suggested clonal diversity may be underestimated. No day 14 peak samples; only post-peak repertoires were characterized.

The CDR3 extends over 12 amino acids. Germline CDR1 MDHEN, CDR2 SYDVKM. Trimming took 2 bases from V and 8 from J, leaving 9 bases between them. The V and J genes are TRBV28 and TRBJ1-2; TRBD1 might be the D (6 bases). The receptor was derived from an adult who received the AZD1222 COVID-19 vaccine. The sequenced sample was peripheral blood, obtained 28 days after the second AZD1222 dose. The CDR3 DNA is TGTGCCAGCAGTTTAGCAGGGGAGGGCTACACCTTC. It codes for CASSLAGEGYTF.